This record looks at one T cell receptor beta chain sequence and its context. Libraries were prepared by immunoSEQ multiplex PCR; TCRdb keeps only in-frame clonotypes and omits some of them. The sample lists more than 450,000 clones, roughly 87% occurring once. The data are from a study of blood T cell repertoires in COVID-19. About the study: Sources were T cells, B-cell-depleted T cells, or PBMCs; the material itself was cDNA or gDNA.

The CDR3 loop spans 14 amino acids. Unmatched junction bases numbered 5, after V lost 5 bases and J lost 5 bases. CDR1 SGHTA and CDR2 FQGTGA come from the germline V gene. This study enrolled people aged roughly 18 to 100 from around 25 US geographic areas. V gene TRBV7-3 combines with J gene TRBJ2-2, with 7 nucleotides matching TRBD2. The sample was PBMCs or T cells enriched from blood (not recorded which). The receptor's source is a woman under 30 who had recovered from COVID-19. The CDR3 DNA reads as TGTGCCAGCAGCCTGAGCGGGACTACCGGGGAGCTGTTTTTT. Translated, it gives CASSLSGTTGELFF.